This T cell receptor (beta chain) originates from a study of blood T cells in healthy people across ages. Whole-study findings and limits: Considered underestimates were the diversity estimates obtained from one million T cells.

Of note for this clonotype: Its cognate antigen is unknown.

Germline V CDR1 and CDR2: SQVTM, ANQGSEA. V trimming: 7 bases; J trimming: 10 bases; junction bases outside the gene matches: 13. There are 14 residues in the CDR3. Primers used in a second PCR of roughly 6 to 11 cycles were a sample-barcoded 5' primer and a J-beta primer mix. TCRdb reprocessed the 5' RACE reads via MiXCR and lists one record per CDR3 protein. The table has about 280,000 distinct CDR3 sequences, roughly a quarter seen once. The chain joins TRBV29-1 to TRBJ2-1; 10 nucleotides line up with TRBD2. This clonotype was obtained from a woman between 65 and 79 years old in good health. The sequencing sample was made of blood. In DNA form, the CDR3 reads TGCAGCGCTAAAGCGGGAGGGCCTCTTAGAGAGCAGTTCTTC. Translation: CSAKAGGPLREQFF.